What follows describes a single TCR beta chain. The clone's antigen remains unknown. Within one base of it there is no much larger clone, and no base qualities were kept. Within the sample, other DNA sequences also encode this same CDR3. The CDR3, cysteine through phenylalanine, is 15 amino acids long. Only CDR3 DNA remains: 45 bases, in frame from the first base. The germline V gene (reference sequence) sets CDR1 to LGHDT and CDR2 to YNNKEL. Cut back by 4 bases and 0 bases, the V and J ends lie 12 bases apart. The data originate from a study of blood T cell repertoires in COVID-19 (TCRdb year 2020). With respect to the entire study: Collaborator samples came from the United States, Italy and Spain and covered acute and convalescent phases of COVID-19. The material from the prospective study consisted of cDNA or gDNA derived from T cells, B-cell-depleted T cells, or PBMCs. Deeply sampled blood TCRbeta repertoires from subjects exposed to, actively infected with, or recovered from COVID-19 were included in the dataset. The repertoires were released in a freely available public database intended as a resource for research on the immune response to SARS-CoV-2. Samples were obtained from the ongoing ImmuneRACE study (first 160 participants) and from roughly 1,300 subjects provided by 6 global collaborators. Nearly every sample came with metadata listing a de-identified subject ID, COVID-19 status, age in years and sex. Where HLA class I and class II types were available, the types were taken from metadata supplied by the sample provider, not from assay-based typing.

TCRbeta CDR3 regions were amplified from genomic DNA using the immunoSEQ Assay, a bias-controlled multiplex PCR. The authors' pipeline ran thus. Nucleated cell counts per sample were estimated from amplification of reference gene primers within the assay. To quantify the absolute abundance of each unique TCRbeta CDR3 rearrangement, sequence reads were collapsed and filtered. For each sample, productive Simpson clonality was calculated as the square root of Simpson's diversity index across productive rearrangements. In its TCRdb copy, this immuneACCESS table keeps in-frame sequences only and misses some clones. Where compared with another copy, unresolved V genes explain less than half of these, and the others have no known cause. V, J and clone size derive from that table, while D and trimming were established from the DNA sequence. The sample has 300,000 to 350,000 clones on record, 91% of them singletons. The ten top clones hold about 3.5% of the sample.

The paper's findings and limits, for the study overall: Clinical and demographic metadata were provided uncurated, with the amount varying by source and participant.

Another Seattle source contributed samples from volunteer blood donors who had recovered from COVID-19. Whole blood was collected in K2EDTA tubes by collaborating institutions according to the institutions' own protocols. Collaborator samples were shipped for TCRbeta analysis as frozen whole blood, isolated PBMCs, or DNA extracted from either sample type. The chain employs TRBV3-1 (or the pseudogene TRBV3-2) and TRBJ1-1, with TRBD1 perhaps the D gene, on 5 matching bases. The origin of this receptor is a woman aged 18-29 years who had recovered from COVID-19. Sequencing used peripheral blood. The CDR3 region reads CASSRGHLMNTEAFF. Here is the DNA: TGTGCCAGCAGCCGAGGACATCTGATGAACACTGAAGCTTTCTTT.